The clone carrying this T cell receptor (beta chain) was observed a few times. What it binds is not known. The entry originates in a study of vaccination and CD4 T cells after COVID-19. V was pared by 7 bases and J by 6 bases, with 13 bases between. The germline CDR1 and CDR2 sequences are DFQATT and SNEGSKA (reference sequence). This CDR3 contains 11 residues. The treatment here: roughly nine-day PBMC culture with coronavirus spike peptide pools or control peptides (ViraFEST assay). Samples of CD4+ T cells were obtained from the unexposed donor before the COVID-19 pandemic (2011-2018). Sequence data for DNA of cultured CD4+ T cells were generated by the Oncomine TCR Beta short-read assay. Genomic DNA from cultured CD4+ T cells was extracted. TCRdb re-derived calls from the PCR reads in MiXCR, one entry per CDR3 protein. The top ten hold about 15% of the sample, which has about 11,000 distinct CDR3 sequences, roughly 32% seen once.

The clonotype comes from a human donor in good health. The specimen sequenced was CD4+ T cells from blood, cultured in vitro. The V and J genes are TRBV20-1 and TRBJ2-7; D unclear. CDR3 DNA sequence: TGCAGTGTCTTGAACGGCGGCGAGCAGTACTTC. It encodes CSVLNGGEQYF.